This TCR beta chain was recorded in a study of beta chain features in type 1 diabetes. Whole-study findings and limits: The naive, central memory and Treg TCRB repertoires looked more alike in patients than they did in healthy donors. Shorter templates may be favored by PCR, equally so in patients and controls. The VDJ junctions of type 1 diabetes patients carried fewer insertions and more deletions.

Investigators reverse transcribed all isolated RNA, so they sequenced expressed TCRB transcripts. The data were produced by immunoSEQ multiplex PCR, yet TCRdb's version contains in-frame clones alone and is incomplete. Found here are fewer than 150,000 clones, less than 9% of them singletons; the top ten hold more than 1.1%. With 5 bases clipped from V and 6 bases from J, the junction kept 5 bases outside the gene matches. The germline V gene has CDR1 SGHVS and CDR2 FNYEAQ. CDR3 length: 14 residues. With regard to this clone: Its antigen is still unknown.

The sequence came from a woman in her 30s in good health. Sequencing used central memory CD4+ T cells from blood. This rearrangement joins TRBV7-6 to TRBJ2-7; 12 bases fit TRBD2. The CDR3, as DNA: TGTGCCAGCAGCGTTTCACTAGCGGGAGGCGAGCAGTACTTC. This gives the protein CASSVSLAGGEQYF.